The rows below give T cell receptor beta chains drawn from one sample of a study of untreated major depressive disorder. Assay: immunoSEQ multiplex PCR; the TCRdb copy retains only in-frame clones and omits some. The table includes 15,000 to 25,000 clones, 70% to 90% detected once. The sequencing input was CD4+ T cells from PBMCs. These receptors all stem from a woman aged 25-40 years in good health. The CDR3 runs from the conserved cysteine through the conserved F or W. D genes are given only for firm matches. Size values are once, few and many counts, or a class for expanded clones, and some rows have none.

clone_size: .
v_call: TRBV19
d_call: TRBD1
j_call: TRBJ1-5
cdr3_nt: TGTGCCAGTAGCTTCCGACAGGGGTCTCTCCCGATATTACAGCCCCAGCATTTT
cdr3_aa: CASSFRQGSLPILQPQHF

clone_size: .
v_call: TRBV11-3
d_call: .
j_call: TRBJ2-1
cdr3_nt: TGTGCCAGCAGCTTAGATTCGGACAATGAGCAGTTCTTC
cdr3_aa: CASSLDSDNEQFF

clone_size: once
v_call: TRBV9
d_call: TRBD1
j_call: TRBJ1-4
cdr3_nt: TGTGCCAGCAGCGGAACCCGGGACAGCAGTAATGAAAAACTGTTTTTT
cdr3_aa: CASSGTRDSSNEKLFF

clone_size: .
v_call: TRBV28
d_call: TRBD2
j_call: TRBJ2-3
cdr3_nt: TGTGCCAGCAGAGGGACTAGCGGGACCCCCGGCGGAGATACGCAGTATTTT
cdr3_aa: CASRGTSGTPGGDTQYF

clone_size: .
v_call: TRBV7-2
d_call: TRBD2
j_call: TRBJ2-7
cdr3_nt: TGTGCCAGCAGCTCCCAAGCGGGAGACTACGAGCAGTACTTC
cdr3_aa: CASSSQAGDYEQYF

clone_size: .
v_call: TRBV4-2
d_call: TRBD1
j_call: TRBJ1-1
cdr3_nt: TGTGCCAGCAGCCAAGCGTTTGACAGGGCTCTTACCAACACTGAAGCTTTCTTT
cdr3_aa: CASSQAFDRALTNTEAFF

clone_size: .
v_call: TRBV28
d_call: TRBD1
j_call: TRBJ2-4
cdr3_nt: TGTGCCAGCAGTTCAAGACAGGGTACACCCCCAAGGAACATTCAGTACTTC
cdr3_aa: CASSSRQGTPPRNIQYF

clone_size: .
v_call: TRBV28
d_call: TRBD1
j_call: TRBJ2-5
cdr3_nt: TGTGCCAGCCGCAGGGGGCGCATGGCAGAGACCCAGTACTTC
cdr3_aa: CASRRGRMAETQYF

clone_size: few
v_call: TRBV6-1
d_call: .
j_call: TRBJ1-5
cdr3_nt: TGTGCCAGCAGGATCTCGGCGAGCAATCAGCCCCAGCATTTT
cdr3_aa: CASRISASNQPQHF

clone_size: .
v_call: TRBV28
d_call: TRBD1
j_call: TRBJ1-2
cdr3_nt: TGTGCCAGCAGCCGGGACAGTCTTGATTTCTATGGCTACACCTTC
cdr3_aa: CASSRDSLDFYGYTF

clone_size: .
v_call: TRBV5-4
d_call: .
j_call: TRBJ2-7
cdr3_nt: TGTGCCAGCAGCCCAGACGCCTTAAGCACCTACGAGCAGTACTTC
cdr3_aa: CASSPDALSTYEQYF

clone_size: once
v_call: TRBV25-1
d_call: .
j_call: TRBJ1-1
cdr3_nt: TGTGCCAGCAGTGACCCGGGGGGGGCCCCTGGGGCTTTCTTT
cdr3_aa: CASSDPGGAPGAFF

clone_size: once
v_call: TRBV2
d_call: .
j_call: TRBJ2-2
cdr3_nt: TGTGCCAGCAGTGTTAAGAGGAACACCGGGGAGCTGTTTTTT
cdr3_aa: CASSVKRNTGELFF

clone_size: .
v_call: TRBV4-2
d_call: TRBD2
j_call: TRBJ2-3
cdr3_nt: TGTGCCAGCAGCCAGGTTAAAACGACTAGCGGCTTAGATACGCAGTATTTT
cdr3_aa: CASSQVKTTSGLDTQYF

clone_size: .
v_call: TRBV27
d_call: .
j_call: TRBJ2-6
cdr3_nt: TGTGCCAGCAGTTGGACCGCCGCCTCTTATACTGGGGCCAACGTCCTGACTTTC
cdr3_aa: CASSWTAASYTGANVLTF

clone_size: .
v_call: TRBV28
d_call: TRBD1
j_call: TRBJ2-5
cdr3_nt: TGTGCCAGCAGCTCAAACCGGGACAGGGGGGAGACCCAGTACTTC
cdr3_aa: CASSSNRDRGETQYF

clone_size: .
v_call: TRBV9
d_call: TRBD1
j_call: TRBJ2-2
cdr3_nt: TGTGCCAGCAGCGTAAGGACAGGGGGGAACACCGGGGAGCTGTTTTTT
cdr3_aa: CASSVRTGGNTGELFF

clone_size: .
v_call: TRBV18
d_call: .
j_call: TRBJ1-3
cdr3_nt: TGTGCCAGCTCACCACCAGGGACCGGAAACACCATATATTTT
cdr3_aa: CASSPPGTGNTIYF

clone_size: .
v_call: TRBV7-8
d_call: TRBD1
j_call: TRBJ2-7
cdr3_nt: TGTGCCAGCAGACCGAGACAGGGCTCCGGCGAGCAGTACTTC
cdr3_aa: CASRPRQGSGEQYF

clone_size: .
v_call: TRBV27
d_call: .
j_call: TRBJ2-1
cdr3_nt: TGTGCCAGCAGACCTGCCGGGACGGACAACAATGAGCAGTTCTTC
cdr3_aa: CASRPAGTDNNEQFF

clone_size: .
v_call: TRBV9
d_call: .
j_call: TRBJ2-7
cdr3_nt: TGTGCCAGCAGCGTAGCGGAGGGGCCCTACGAGCAGTACTTC
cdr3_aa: CASSVAEGPYEQYF